These 25 T cell receptor beta chains were sequenced from one sample in a study of STAT3 mutations in large granular lymphocyte leukemia. Study outcomes and limitations: At least one immunodominant TCR beta clonotype appeared in every T-cell large granular lymphocyte leukemia patient.

Method: immunoSEQ multiplex PCR; TCRdb's copy keeps in-frame clones and lacks some. The sample lists 30,000 to 45,000 clones, 70% to 90% occurring once. Their antigens remain unidentified. The sequenced sample was PBMCs. Receptor source: a human donor with T large granular lymphocyte leukemia. Some clones in this sample may be carry-over from other donors' samples.

This chain connects TRBV25-1 to TRBJ2-2; TRBD2 is a possible D gene (6 bases). Germline V CDR1 and CDR2: MGHDK, SYGVNS. V lost 0 bases, J lost 1 base, and 6 bases lay in between. The CDR3 runs 15 residues. CDR3 sequence: CASSEYSGNTGELFF. CDR3 sequence (DNA): TGTGCCAGCAGTGAATATAGCGGGAACACCGGGGAGCTGTTTTTT.

This chain links TRBV7-9 with TRBJ2-1; 16 nucleotides align to TRBD2. The CDR3 runs to 16 residues. Germline CDR1 reads SEHNR; CDR2 reads FQNEAQ (reference sequence). The ends lost 2 bases at V and 12 bases at J; junction bases unmatched: 7. The CDR3 nucleotides read TGTGCCAGCAGCTTACCGGGACTAGCGGGGGGGCTCGGGCAGTTCTTC. This translates into CASSLPGLAGGLGQFF. Full variable domain (missing parts from reference TRBV7-9 and TRBJ2-1): DTGVSQNPRHKITKRGQNVTFRCDPISEHNRLYWYRQTLGQGPEFLTYFQNEAQLEKSRLLSDRFSAERPKGSFSTLEIQRTEQGDSAMYLCASSLPGLAGGLGQFFGPGTRLTVL.

This chain connects TRBV28 to TRBJ1-2; D might be TRBD1 (5 bases). Germline V gene data show CDR1 as MDHEN and CDR2 as SYDVKM. The CDR3 extends over 15 amino acids. V lost 6 bases to trimming and J lost 4 bases, with 18 bases between them. CDR3 loop: CASRAGTAPSYGYTF. The CDR3 DNA follows: TGTGCCAGCAGGGCCGGGACCGCGCCTAGCTATGGCTACACCTTC.

V usage is TRBV2 and J usage is TRBJ1-6; D may be TRBD1 (5 bases). V shed 5 bases and J shed 8 bases, with 16 bases lying between them. Germline CDR1 and CDR2: SNHLY and FYNNEI. This CDR3 spans 15 amino acids. CDR3 amino acids: CASSQRDGGDSPLHF. The CDR3 DNA follows: TGTGCCAGCAGTCAGAGGGACGGCGGGGATTCACCCCTCCACTTT.

CDR3 DNA: TGCAGCGTTCTTAGCCTCGGAACTGGAAACACCATATATTTT. Translating it yields CSVLSLGTGNTIYF. The rearrangement links TRBV29-1 to TRBJ1-3; D ambiguous. Trimming left V 5 bases short and J 2 bases short, with 13 bases between. The CDR3 spans 14 residues. CDR1 is SQVTM and CDR2 is ANQGSEA in the germline V gene.

The chain carries TRBV10-3 and TRBJ1-5; D gene ambiguous. This CDR3 has 18 residues. Germline lookup yields CDR1 ENHRY and CDR2 SYGVKD. Trimming removed 0 bases at V and 11 bases at J, with 26 bases between. This CDR3 reads CAISESAQPNPRVGTQHF. In DNA form, the CDR3 reads TGTGCCATCAGTGAGTCGGCCCAACCCAACCCCCGGGTGGGGACCCAGCATTTT.

The chain carries TRBV7-9 and TRBJ1-1; no firm D call. Trimming took off 5 bases at V and 4 bases at J, with 17 bases between the two ends. Germline-derived CDR1 and CDR2 are SEHNR and FQNEAQ (reference sequence). The length of the CDR3 is 15 residues. The CDR3 DNA sequence: TGTGCCAGCAGCCCCGACCGGACCCCTGGCACTGAAGCTTTCTTT. Protein: CASSPDRTPGTEAFF.

The rearrangement joins TRBV5-6 to TRBJ1-2, with D unresolved. The CDR3 runs to 15 residues. V was pared by 0 bases and J by 4 bases, with 13 bases between. The germline V gene has CDR1 SGHDT and CDR2 YYEEEE. The DNA of the CDR3 is TGTGCCAGCAGCTTGGATCTCCAACTCATCTATGGCTACACCTTC. As protein: CASSLDLQLIYGYTF.

This rearrangement joins TRBV5-1 to TRBJ1-6, with TRBD1 matching 10 bases. The CDR3 is 15 amino acids. Germline CDR1 SGHRS, CDR2 YFSETQ. V shed 4 bases and J 5 bases; nucleotides not matched to a gene: 3. The CDR3 is CASSIGTGDNSPLHF. The CDR3 DNA follows: TGCGCCAGCAGCATTGGGACAGGGGATAATTCACCCCTCCACTTT.

The table lists this clone with a few counts. The chain recombines TRBV2 with TRBJ2-7, with D uncertain. V was cut by 5 bases and J by 3 bases, with 5 bases left in between. The CDR3 totals 11 residues. CDR1 is SNHLY and CDR2 is FYNNEI in the germline V gene. In DNA, the CDR3 is TGTGCCAGCAGTTGGCTCTACGAGCAGTACGTC. Translating gives CASSWLYEQYV.

This clone was seen a single time. The chain is built from TRBV19 and TRBJ1-1; no reliable D call. The V gene's germline CDR1 is LNHDA and CDR2 SQIVND (reference sequence). The CDR3 has 13 residues. Trimming shortened V by 3 bases and J by 1 base, and 6 bases separated the two germline ends. The DNA for the CDR3 is TGTGCCAGTAGTATCAGGCAGAACACTGAAGCTTTCTTT. This encodes CASSIRQNTEAFF.

The J gene is TRBJ1-5, the V gene TRBV7-9; 7 bases match TRBD1. Germline lookup yields CDR1 SEHNR and CDR2 FQNEAQ (reference sequence). With 4 bases clipped from V and 6 bases from J, the junction kept 6 bases outside the gene matches. The CDR3 is made up of 14 amino acids. CDR3 nucleotide sequence: TGTGCCAGCAGCTCGGACAGGTCCGGTCAGCCCCAGCATTTT. Translated: CASSSDRSGQPQHF. Drawing the rest from reference TRBV7-9 and TRBJ1-5, the complete variable domain is DTGVSQNPRHKITKRGQNVTFRCDPISEHNRLYWYRQTLGQGPEFLTYFQNEAQLEKSRLLSDRFSAERPKGSFSTLEIQRTEQGDSAMYLCASSSDRSGQPQHFGDGTRLSIL.

The V call is TRBV11-1, the J call TRBJ2-3; D is perhaps TRBD1 or TRBD2 (5 bases each). Germline-derived CDR1 and CDR2 are SGHAT and FQDESV (reference sequence). The CDR3 is 16 amino acids. The germline V and J ends were trimmed by 1 base and 2 bases, with 13 bases remaining between them. This CDR3 reads CASSLGWGRTTDTQYF. The CDR3 region has the DNA TGTGCCAGCAGCTTAGGGTGGGGGAGAACCACAGATACGCAGTATTTT.

In DNA, the CDR3 is TGTGCCAGCTCACCCCTTCAGTCGGATGAGCAGTTCTTC. The encoded protein is CASSPLQSDEQFF. The gene calls are TRBV18 and TRBJ2-1; D not certain. The CDR3 extends over 13 amino acids. Trimming removed 3 bases at V and 8 bases at J, with 11 bases between. Germline V CDR1 and CDR2: KGHSH, LQKENI.

This chain joins TRBV10-3 and TRBJ2-2, with 9 bases that match TRBD1. J lost 4 bases, V lost 6 bases, and 6 bases had no gene match. This CDR3 has 15 residues. Germline CDR1 and CDR2: ENHRY and SYGVKD. Here the CDR3 reads CAIRTGTGTTGELFF. Written as DNA, the CDR3 is TGTGCCATCAGAACCGGGACAGGGACCACCGGGGAGCTGTTTTTT.

V and J are TRBV27 and TRBJ1-2, with unresolved D. Between the trimmed V and J ends, which lost 3 bases and 5 bases, there was a span of 16 bases. The length of the CDR3 is 15 residues. Germline V gene lookup returns CDR1 MNHEY and CDR2 SMNVEV (reference sequence). CDR3 sequence (DNA): TGTGCCAGCAGTTTGACCCTCAGTGAGATATATGGCTACACCTTC. Protein product: CASSLTLSEIYGYTF.

In this sample, this clone is medium-sized. The chain uses TRBV6-1 and TRBJ2-7, with D maybe TRBD1 (5 bases). V was shortened by 8 bases and J by 4 bases, with 15 bases between the two germline ends. Germline V gene sequence: CDR1 MNHNS, CDR2 SASEGT. The CDR3 loop spans 13 amino acids. The CDR3 coding sequence is TGTGCCAGCTGGTCAGGGATGTTTTACGAGCAGTACTTC. Its protein is CASWSGMFYEQYF.

This chain joins TRBV28 and TRBJ2-7; no clear D gene. V was pared by 10 bases and J by 4 bases, with 23 bases between. There are 15 residues in the CDR3. The germline CDR1 and CDR2 sequences are MDHEN and SYDVKM. The CDR3 DNA is TGTGCCACCTCAGTTGGAGCTTCTAAAATATACGAGCAGTACGTC. Encoded protein: CATSVGASKIYEQYV.

The chain combines TRBV15 with TRBJ1-5, with unresolved D. This CDR3 has 17 amino acids. Germline loops: CDR1 LNHNV, CDR2 YYDKDF (reference sequence). V dropped 0 bases and J dropped 1 base, with 13 bases sitting between them. CDR3 nucleotides: TGTGCCACCAGCAGAGATCGGCGGCGGAACAGCAATCAGCCCCAGCATTTT. This sequence encodes CATSRDRRRNSNQPQHF.

The chain uses TRBV9 and TRBJ1-3; D not certain. CDR1 is SGDLS and CDR2 is YYNGEE in the germline V gene. The CDR3 is 15 residues long. Trimming shortened V by 4 bases and J by 3 bases, and 14 bases separated the two germline ends. The CDR3 nucleotides are TGTGCCAGCAGCCCGGAGGAGATTTTTGGAAACACCATATATTTT. This sequence encodes CASSPEEIFGNTIYF.

This clone has just one count. The chain joins TRBV2 to TRBJ2-3, with a tentative D call TRBD2 (7 bases). The ends were cut back, 6 bases at V and 0 bases at J, with 10 bases in the middle. The CDR3 totals 14 residues. Germline CDR1 is SNHLY and CDR2 is FYNNEI. Written as DNA, the CDR3 is TGTGCCAGCAGGGGGGGGCTGAGCACAGATACGCAGTATTTT. Translation: CASRGGLSTDTQYF.

The V and J genes are TRBV25-1 and TRBJ1-1; D unresolved. Per germline, CDR1 MGHDK and CDR2 SYGVNS. The CDR3 has 12 amino acids. V was shortened by 0 bases and J by 6 bases, with 5 bases between the two germline ends. This CDR3 reads CASSEYRSEAFF. The DNA for the CDR3 is TGTGCCAGCAGTGAATATAGGTCTGAAGCTTTCTTT.

This chain uses TRBV5-8 with TRBJ1-2; D remains unclear. Germline values: CDR1 SGHTS, CDR2 YDEGEE. This CDR3 has 14 residues. V was clipped by 0 bases and J by 4 bases, with 10 bases between them. As DNA, the CDR3 is TGTGCCAGCAGCTTGGACGGGATAGTCTATGGCTACACCTTC. The encoded protein is CASSLDGIVYGYTF.

The chain uses TRBV7-9 and TRBJ2-3, with 11 nucleotides matching TRBD2. The CDR3 loop spans 15 amino acids. Germline V gene lookup returns CDR1 SEHNR and CDR2 FQNEAQ (reference sequence). After removal of 6 bases from V and 3 bases from J, the junction contained 5 bases not matched to a gene. CDR3 DNA sequence: TGTGCCAGCAGGCGCACTAGCGGGGGAACAGATACGCAGTATTTT. Its translation is CASRRTSGGTDTQYF.

The rearrangement uses TRBV2 and TRBJ1-1; tentatively, D is TRBD1 (5 bases). Trimming stripped 4 bases from V and 5 bases from J, with 17 bases between. The CDR3 is made up of 15 amino acids. Germline V gives CDR1 SNHLY, CDR2 FYNNEI. The CDR3 DNA follows: TGTGCCAGCAGTGCCGGGAGGCAGGGTTGGACTGAAGCTTTCTTT. Translation gives CASSAGRQGWTEAFF.